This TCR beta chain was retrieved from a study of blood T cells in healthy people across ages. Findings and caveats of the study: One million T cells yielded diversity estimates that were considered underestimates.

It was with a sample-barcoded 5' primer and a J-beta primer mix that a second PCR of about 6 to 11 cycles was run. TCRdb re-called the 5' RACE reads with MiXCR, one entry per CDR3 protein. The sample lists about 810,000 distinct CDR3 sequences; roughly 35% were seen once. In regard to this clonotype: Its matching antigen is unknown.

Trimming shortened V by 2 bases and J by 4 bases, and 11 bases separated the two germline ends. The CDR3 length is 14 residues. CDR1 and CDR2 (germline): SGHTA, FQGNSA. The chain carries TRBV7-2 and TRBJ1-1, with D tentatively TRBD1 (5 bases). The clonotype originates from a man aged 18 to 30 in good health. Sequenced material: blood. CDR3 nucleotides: TGTGCCAGCAGCTTATCGGGAAGGGGCACTGAAGCTTTCTTT. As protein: CASSLSGRGTEAFF.